What follows are 10 T cell receptor beta chains derived from one specimen sequenced in a study of cytomegalovirus exposure and HLA in healthy donors. Primers: 60 Vbeta forward and 13 Jbeta reverse. Measured with immunoSEQ multiplex PCR; TCRdb has only the in-frame clones, and not every one. The data hold around 100,000 clones, with 60% to 85% observed a single time. Sequencing was done on a sample of PBMCs. The source of these receptors is a man aged 45-60 years in good health and CMV-seronegative.

The chain combines TRBV7-9 with TRBJ2-5, with TRBD2 identical over 9 bases. This CDR3 has 14 residues. Germline CDR1 SEHNR, CDR2 FQNEAQ (reference sequence). Trimming cost V 0 bases and J 9 bases; bases outside gene matches: 5. As DNA, the CDR3 is TGTGCCAGCAGCTTAGCGGCGGGGGGGGGCCCCCAGTACTTC. Translating gives CASSLAAGGGPQYF.

This rearrangement joins TRBV6-5 to TRBJ2-6, with D possibly being TRBD2 (6 bases). Trimming removed 10 bases from V and 2 bases from J, with 12 bases in between. CDR3 size: 14 residues. CDR1 is MNHEY and CDR2 is SVGAGI in the germline V gene. The CDR3 reads CAIKEGTGANVLTF. In nucleotides, the CDR3 is TGTGCCATCAAGGAGGGGACTGGGGCCAACGTCCTGACTTTC.

The V and J genes are TRBV13 and TRBJ2-4; no clear D. V shed 10 bases and J shed 0 bases, with 19 bases lying between them. The CDR3 has 16 amino acids. The germline V gene encodes CDR1 PRHDT and CDR2 FYEKMQ (reference sequence). CDR3 bases: TGTGCCACCCACCGCTGGAAGCGAAAAGCCAAAAACATTCAGTACTTC. This gives the protein CATHRWKRKAKNIQYF. The entire variable domain, with the rest obtained from reference TRBV13 and TRBJ2-4, is as follows: AAGVIQSPRHLIKEKRETATLKCYPIPRHDTVYWYQQGPGQDPQFLISFYEKMQSDKGSIPDRFSAQQFSDYHSELNMSSLELGDSALYFCATHRWKRKAKNIQYFGAGTRLSVL.

The chain's CDR3 is CSVSTGRRYEQYF. DNA of the CDR3: TGCAGCGTAAGCACAGGGAGAAGGTACGAGCAGTACTTC. The gene calls are TRBV29-1 and TRBJ2-7, with D possibly being TRBD1 (6 bases). The CDR3 consists of 13 residues. Germline V lookup: CDR1 SQVTM, CDR2 ANQGSEA. Between the trimmed V and J ends, which lost 6 bases and 4 bases, there was a span of 16 bases.

The gene calls are TRBV7-9 and TRBJ2-3; D is possibly TRBD2 (6 bases). The CDR3 runs to 16 residues. CDR1 is SEHNR, CDR2 FQNEAQ, per germline (reference sequence). Deletions cut 1 base from V and 2 bases from J, with 13 bases between. CDR3 region: CASSLGREHLTDTQYF. CDR3 bases: TGTGCCAGCAGCTTAGGCCGGGAGCATCTCACAGATACGCAGTATTTT.

Only a few counts were recorded for this clone. This chain uses TRBV9 with TRBJ2-1; 7 positions agree with TRBD2. The J segment lost 6 bases and the V segment lost 4 bases, leaving 16 bases of the junction unmatched. The CDR3 totals 17 residues. The germline V gene has CDR1 SGDLS and CDR2 YYNGEE. CDR3 DNA sequence: TGTGCCAGCAGCCGGGGGGAGGGTCCAGCTTCGGGCAATGAGCAGTTCTTC. Its translation: CASSRGEGPASGNEQFF.

The V call is TRBV2, the J call TRBJ2-7; weak D call: TRBD1 (6 bases). The CDR3 is 13 residues long. V dropped 5 bases and J dropped 6 bases, with 14 bases sitting between them. The germline V gene has CDR1 SNHLY and CDR2 FYNNEI. This chain's CDR3 is CASSSRQDSEQYF. The CDR3 DNA follows: TGTGCCAGCAGTTCCCGACAGGACAGCGAGCAGTACTTC.

This clone was detected once. The rearrangement joins TRBV5-1 to TRBJ2-5; tentatively, D is TRBD1 (6 bases). CDR1 and CDR2 from the germline V gene are SGHRS and YFSETQ. CDR3 size: 22 residues. V was trimmed by 4 bases and J by 3 bases, leaving 37 bases between them. The CDR3, as DNA: TGCGCCAGCAGCCTGGCCTGGGGGACCGGGACATTCGATCCGGGCCAAAAAGAGACCCAGTACTTC. This encodes CASSLAWGTGTFDPGQKETQYF. Full variable domain (rest looked up from reference TRBV5-1 and TRBJ2-5): KAGVTQTPRYLIKTRGQQVTLSCSPISGHRSVSWYQQTPGQGLQFLFEYFSETQRNKGNFPGRFSGRQFSNSRSEMNVSTLELGDSALYLCASSLAWGTGTFDPGQKETQYFGPGTRLLVL.

CDR3 residues: CASSPPGTKGNEQFF. The CDR3 bases are TGTGCCAGCAGCCCACCCGGGACTAAGGGGAATGAGCAGTTCTTC. The J gene is TRBJ2-1, the V gene TRBV5-6; 7 nucleotides agree with TRBD2. CDR1 and CDR2 from the germline V gene are SGHDT and YYEEEE. The CDR3 is 15 residues long. J gave up 7 bases and V 4 bases, and 11 bases lay outside the gene matches.

This rearrangement joins TRBV9 to TRBJ1-1; no clear D gene. Germline CDR1 reads SGDLS; CDR2 reads YYNGEE. This CDR3 is built from 13 residues. Trimming removed 0 bases from V and 10 bases from J, with 13 bases in between. CDR3 sequence: CASSVGQRDSAFF. CDR3 DNA sequence: TGTGCCAGCAGCGTAGGTCAACGGGATTCAGCTTTCTTT.